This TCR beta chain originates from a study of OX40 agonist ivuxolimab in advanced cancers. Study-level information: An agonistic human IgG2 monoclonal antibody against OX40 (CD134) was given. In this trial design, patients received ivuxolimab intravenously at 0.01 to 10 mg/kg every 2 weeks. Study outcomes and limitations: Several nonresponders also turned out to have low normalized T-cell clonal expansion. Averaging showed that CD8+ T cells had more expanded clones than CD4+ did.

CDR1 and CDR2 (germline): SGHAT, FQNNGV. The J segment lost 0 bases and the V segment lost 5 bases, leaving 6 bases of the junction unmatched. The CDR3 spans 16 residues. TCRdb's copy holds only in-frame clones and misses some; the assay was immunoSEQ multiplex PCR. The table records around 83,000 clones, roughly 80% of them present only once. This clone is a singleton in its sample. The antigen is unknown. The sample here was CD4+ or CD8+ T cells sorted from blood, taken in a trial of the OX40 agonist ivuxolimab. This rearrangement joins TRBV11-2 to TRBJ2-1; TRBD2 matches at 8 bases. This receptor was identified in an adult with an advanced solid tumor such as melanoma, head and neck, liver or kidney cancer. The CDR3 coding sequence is TGTGCCAGCAGCCAGGGACTAGGGAGCTCCTACAATGAGCAGTTCTTC. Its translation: CASSQGLGSSYNEQFF.